The clone carrying this T cell receptor (beta chain) was picked up one time. Its antigen is not known. Data came from immunoSEQ multiplex PCR; TCRdb stores just in-frame clones and leaves some out. The top ten clones hold around 1.6% of a sample with tens of thousands of clones, roughly four fifths of them seen once. This entry is derived from a study of PD-L1 blockade in urothelial cancer. Study-level background: Males with bladder-origin urothelial cancer constituted about nine tenths of the roughly 30 patients. Anywhere from 0 to 3 prior chemotherapy regimens had been received by patients.

Deletions cut 0 bases from V and 9 bases from J, with 10 bases between. Germline lookup yields CDR1 SGHRS and CDR2 YFSETQ. This CDR3 is built from 14 residues. Time point in this sample: pretreatment peripheral blood. Every patient provided from 1 to 8 samples, collected pretreatment and on-treatment. General study findings and limits: Below-median pretreatment blood TCR clonality predicted better survival.

The J gene is TRBJ1-6, the V gene TRBV5-1; D not resolved. This sample comprised PBMCs, obtained around atezolizumab (anti-PD-L1) treatment. The receptor was derived from a man between 70 and 80 years old with urothelial cancer. The CDR3 is CASSLDGVSSPLHF. CDR3 nucleotide sequence: TGCGCCAGCAGCTTGGACGGGGTTAGTTCACCCCTCCACTTT.